The 27 T cell receptor beta chains below all came from one sample that was sequenced in a study of blood T cell repertoires in COVID-19. The protocol was immunoSEQ multiplex PCR, while the TCRdb copy is restricted to in-frame clones and leaves out a portion. This sample has some 220,000 clones, with around 81% found just once. What was sequenced was peripheral blood. Receptors originate from a woman aged 70-85 years with acute or convalescent COVID-19.

This clone appeared a few times. V gene TRBV9 combines with J gene TRBJ2-3; TRBD2 is a possible D gene (5 bases). Germline-derived CDR1 and CDR2 are SGDLS and YYNGEE. V was clipped by 0 bases and J by 2 bases, with 10 bases between them. The CDR3 consists of 15 residues. CDR3 sequence: CASSVERGLTDTQYF. The CDR3 nucleotides read TGTGCCAGCAGCGTAGAACGGGGTCTCACAGATACGCAGTATTTT.

The rearrangement joins TRBV6-5 to TRBJ2-3; the D gene is possibly TRBD1 (5 bases). Germline V CDR1 and CDR2: MNHEY, SVGAGI. The CDR3 is made up of 15 amino acids. Trimming left V 6 bases short and J 4 bases short, with 17 bases between. CDR3 region: CASRVPEGAADTQYF. For the CDR3, the DNA is TGTGCCAGCAGGGTGCCTGAAGGGGCCGCAGATACGCAGTATTTT.

The genes are TRBV30 and TRBJ2-1, with a tentative D call TRBD2 (7 bases). Germline CDR1 is GTSNPN and CDR2 is SVGIG (reference sequence). V shed 4 bases and J shed 7 bases, with 14 bases lying between them. CDR3 length equals 13 residues. The CDR3 loop reads CAWKRGAGNEQFF. The CDR3 bases are TGTGCCTGGAAACGGGGGGCCGGAAATGAGCAGTTCTTC.

This sequence joins TRBV19 and TRBJ1-5, with a weak D call TRBD1 (5 bases). Germline loops: CDR1 LNHDA, CDR2 SQIVND (reference sequence). The CDR3 consists of 15 residues. V was shortened by 3 bases and J by 9 bases, with 18 bases between the two germline ends. The CDR3 loop is CASSITGVLYSPQHF. The CDR3 DNA reads TGTGCCAGTAGTATCACAGGCGTCCTTTACTCGCCCCAGCATTTT.

This clone occurred many times. The chain recombines TRBV6-5 with TRBJ1-4, with a weak D call TRBD1 (6 bases). Germline V gives CDR1 MNHEY, CDR2 SVGAGI. V was trimmed by 6 bases and J by 8 bases, leaving 16 bases between them. This CDR3 region has 14 residues. CDR3: CASSISRGLEKLFF. CDR3 in DNA: TGTGCCAGCAGCATATCCAGGGGTTTAGAAAAACTGTTTTTT.

This clone has just a few counts. The chain couples TRBV10-3 to TRBJ2-1, with TRBD1 matching over 8 bases. Trimming removed 2 bases from V and 4 bases from J; junction bases left unmatched: 10. From germline, CDR1 is ENHRY and CDR2 SYGVKD. The CDR3 is made up of 17 amino acids. CDR3 nucleotides: TGTGCCATCAGTGAGAGATTCCACCAGGGGGCGTACAATGAGCAGTTCTTC. Its protein is CAISERFHQGAYNEQFF.

This clone was recorded a few times. The J gene is TRBJ2-7, the V gene TRBV6-5, with 10 bases identical to TRBD1. With 6 bases clipped from V and 3 bases from J, the junction kept 5 bases outside the gene matches. There are 14 residues in the CDR3. The V gene's germline CDR1 is MNHEY and CDR2 SVGAGI. CDR3 amino acids: CASSSGTGVYEQYF. The CDR3 nucleotides read TGTGCCAGCAGCTCCGGGACAGGGGTCTACGAGCAGTACTTC.

V and J are TRBV19 and TRBJ2-6; 7 nucleotides line up with TRBD1. V lost 4 bases to trimming and J lost 2 bases; unmatched junction nucleotides: 2. The CDR3 runs to 15 residues. Germline CDR1 is LNHDA and CDR2 is SQIVND (reference sequence). In nucleotides, the CDR3 is TGTGCCAGTAGTACCACAGGGGCTGGGGCCAACGTCCTGACTTTC. Its translation is CASSTTGAGANVLTF. Together with reference TRBV19 and TRBJ2-6, the CDR3 gives the full variable domain: DGGITQSPKYLFRKEGQNVTLSCEQNLNHDAMYWYRQDPGQGLRLIYYSQIVNDFQKGDIAEGYSVSREKKESFPLTVTSAQKNPTAFYLCASSTTGAGANVLTFGAGSRLTVL.

This clone turned up a few times. This chain connects TRBV6-5 to TRBJ1-4; 8 bases fit TRBD1. Germline V lookup: CDR1 MNHEY, CDR2 SVGAGI. The J segment lost 4 bases and the V segment lost 0 bases, leaving 4 bases of the junction unmatched. CDR3 size: 16 residues. For the CDR3, the DNA is TGTGCCAGCAGTTACTCTGGACAGGGATTTAATGAAAAACTGTTTTTT. Amino acid sequence: CASSYSGQGFNEKLFF.

This clone was detected only a few times. This chain joins TRBV6-2 or TRBV6-3 and TRBJ2-2, with 7 nucleotides matching TRBD1. V lost 1 base to trimming and J lost 5 bases; unmatched junction nucleotides: 7. CDR1 and CDR2 from the germline V gene are MNHEY and SVGEGT. This CDR3 contains 16 residues. The DNA of the CDR3 is TGTGCCAGCAGTTACTTCACGACAGGGCGGACCGGGGAGCTGTTTTTT. This sequence encodes CASSYFTTGRTGELFF.

There are a few counts of this clone. This chain joins TRBV4-1 and TRBJ1-1, with no clear D. The CDR3 is 16 residues long. Germline lookup yields CDR1 MGHRA and CDR2 YSYEKL. The V end lost 0 bases, the J end lost 0 bases, and 11 bases lay between the germline ends. CDR3 loop: CASSQDPILVNTEAFF. The DNA for the CDR3 is TGCGCCAGCAGCCAAGATCCCATCTTAGTGAACACTGAAGCTTTCTTT.

The chain employs TRBV19 and TRBJ1-2; 9 nucleotides agree with TRBD1. From germline, CDR1 is LNHDA and CDR2 SQIVND (reference sequence). CDR3 length equals 16 residues. V shed 5 bases and J 3 bases; nucleotides not matched to a gene: 10. CDR3 protein: CASSSSGTGIYYGYTF. The CDR3 DNA sequence: TGTGCCAGTAGTTCCTCCGGGACAGGGATCTACTATGGCTACACCTTC. The full variable domain, in which reference TRBV19 and TRBJ1-2 provide the parts outside the CDR3, is DGGITQSPKYLFRKEGQNVTLSCEQNLNHDAMYWYRQDPGQGLRLIYYSQIVNDFQKGDIAEGYSVSREKKESFPLTVTSAQKNPTAFYLCASSSSGTGIYYGYTFGSGTRLTVV.

The rearrangement links TRBV28 to TRBJ1-6; D gene unclear. The CDR3 length is 13 residues. V lost 11 bases to trimming and J lost 6 bases, with 14 bases between them. Germline CDR1 and CDR2: MDHEN and SYDVKM. CDR3 coding DNA: TGTGCCGGGAGACCAGGAGGTAATTCACCCCTCCACTTT. This sequence encodes CAGRPGGNSPLHF.

The chain combines TRBV20-1 with TRBJ2-1; 8 positions agree with TRBD2. With 3 bases clipped from V and 4 bases from J, the junction kept 8 bases outside the gene matches. CDR1 is DFQATT, CDR2 SNEGSKA, per germline (reference sequence). The CDR3 totals 15 residues. CDR3 nucleotides: TGCAGTGCTAGTAGACCGGGACTAGATTACAATGAGCAGTTCTTC. Translated, it gives CSASRPGLDYNEQFF.

This chain links TRBV19 with TRBJ2-7; 8 nucleotides match TRBD2. Trimming took 1 base from V and 3 from J; bases not matched to a gene: 11. This CDR3 has 17 amino acids. Germline loops: CDR1 LNHDA, CDR2 SQIVND (reference sequence). DNA for the CDR3: TGTGCCAGTAGTATAGCCCCGGGGGGGGTCCCCCACTACGAGCAGTACGTC. It yields the protein CASSIAPGGVPHYEQYV.

This clone appeared once. The chain combines TRBV6-4 with TRBJ2-2, with D tentatively TRBD1 (5 bases). Germline V lookup: CDR1 MRHNA, CDR2 SNTAGT. Trimming took off 3 bases at V and 5 bases at J, with 7 bases between the two ends. The CDR3 loop spans 13 amino acids. CDR3: CASSDQGTGELFF. In DNA, the CDR3 is TGTGCCAGCAGTGATCAGGGTACCGGGGAGCTGTTTTTT.

The chain carries TRBV4-3 and TRBJ2-3; no firm D call. CDR3 size: 14 residues. The germline V and J ends were trimmed by 5 bases and 1 base, with 10 bases remaining between them. Germline V gene data show CDR1 as LGHNA and CDR2 as YSLEER. The CDR3 spells CASSSNLGTDTQYF. The CDR3 nucleotides are TGCGCCAGCAGCAGCAACTTGGGCACAGATACGCAGTATTTT.

This chain links TRBV19 with TRBJ2-3; D perhaps matches TRBD1 (6 bases). V was clipped by 5 bases and J by 2 bases, with 8 bases between them. Germline CDR1 and CDR2: LNHDA and SQIVND (reference sequence). This CDR3 spans 13 amino acids. CDR3: CASSGQYTDTQYF. The CDR3 DNA reads TGTGCCAGTAGTGGACAGTACACAGATACGCAGTATTTT.

In this sample, this clone turned up once. The V and J genes are TRBV5-6 and TRBJ1-1; TRBD1 matches at 7 bases. J was trimmed by 4 bases and V by 1 base; bases with no gene match: 7. CDR1 is SGHDT, CDR2 YYEEEE, per germline. There are 15 residues in the CDR3. CDR3 region: CASSLLQGTGTEAFF. The CDR3 DNA follows: TGTGCCAGCAGCTTGCTACAGGGGACCGGCACTGAAGCTTTCTTT. Full variable domain (rest looked up from reference TRBV5-6 and TRBJ1-1): DAGVTQSPTHLIKTRGQQVTLRCSPKSGHDTVSWYQQALGQGPQFIFQYYEEEERQRGNFPDRFSGHQFPNYSSELNVNALLLGDSALYLCASSLLQGTGTEAFFGQGTRLTVV.

The genes are TRBV12-5 and TRBJ2-1; 8 bases are shared with TRBD2. V shed 2 bases and J 8 bases; nucleotides not matched to a gene: 11. CDR1 LGHNT and CDR2 FRNRAP come from the germline V gene. This CDR3 spans 16 amino acids. CDR3 DNA: TGTGCTAGTGGTTTGACGCGGGGGGTGTCGGGCGATGAGCAGTTCTTC. Its translation is CASGLTRGVSGDEQFF.

The chain is built from TRBV6-6 and TRBJ2-1, with TRBD2 matching over 8 bases. Germline CDR1 is MNHNY and CDR2 is SVGAGI (reference sequence). V dropped 0 bases and J dropped 2; count of bases not matched to a gene: 0. CDR3 length: 15 residues. CDR3 bases: TGTGCCAGCAGTTACTCTAGCGGGGCCTACAATGAGCAGTTCTTC. Amino acids: CASSYSSGAYNEQFF.

This sequence joins TRBV9 and TRBJ2-2; unclear D gene. This CDR3 has 15 amino acids. Germline assignment: CDR1 SGDLS and CDR2 YYNGEE. V shed 5 bases and J shed 3 bases, with 14 bases lying between them. The CDR3 sequence is CASRLYDADTGELFF. In DNA form, the CDR3 reads TGTGCCAGCAGGCTGTATGACGCGGACACCGGGGAGCTGTTTTTT.

The chain carries TRBV27 and TRBJ2-2; a weak D match, TRBD2 (6 bases). The CDR3 is made up of 17 amino acids. With 3 bases removed from V and 1 base from J, the gap between germline ends came to 15 bases. Germline V gives CDR1 MNHEY, CDR2 SMNVEV (reference sequence). The CDR3 is CASSFYAGTLNTGELFF. The CDR3 DNA is TGTGCCAGCAGTTTCTATGCCGGGACTCTGAACACCGGGGAGCTGTTTTTT.

This clone showed up just once. The chain uses TRBV6-2 or TRBV6-3 and TRBJ1-1; D possibly corresponds to TRBD1 (6 bases). The V end lost 0 bases, the J end lost 3 bases, and 8 bases lay between the germline ends. The CDR3 loop spans 14 amino acids. Germline V gives CDR1 MNHEY, CDR2 SVGEGT. CDR3 in amino acids: CASSYSGGHTEAFF. CDR3 DNA: TGTGCCAGCAGTTACTCAGGGGGACACACTGAAGCTTTCTTT.

The chain couples TRBV25-1 to TRBJ1-2; D perhaps matches TRBD1 (6 bases). V was pared by 3 bases and J by 5 bases, with 10 bases between. The CDR3 has 13 amino acids. In germline, CDR1 is MGHDK, CDR2 SYGVNS. CDR3 protein: CASSEGGPYGYTF. Written as DNA, the CDR3 is TGTGCCAGCAGTGAGGGGGGGCCATATGGCTACACCTTC.

This clone was observed a handful of times. This rearrangement joins TRBV6-1 to TRBJ2-3; 11 nucleotides agree with TRBD1. CDR3 size: 16 residues. Germline CDR1 is MNHNS and CDR2 is SASEGT. Trimming at V came to 2 bases and at J to 3 bases, leaving 4 bases not matched to a gene. CDR3 coding DNA: TGTGCCAGCAGTGAATGGGGGGACAGGGGGACAGATACGCAGTATTTT. It codes for CASSEWGDRGTDTQYF.

This clone has only a few counts. The rearrangement joins TRBV3-1 (or the pseudogene TRBV3-2) to TRBJ1-1; D possibly corresponds to TRBD1 (5 bases). The CDR3 length is 14 residues. V was clipped by 4 bases and J by 1 base, with 10 bases between them. Germline CDR1 is LGHDT and CDR2 is YNNKEL (reference sequence). For the CDR3, the DNA is TGTGCCAGCAGCCTGGGACTGGCGAACACTGAAGCTTTCTTT. This encodes CASSLGLANTEAFF.